These 2 T cell receptor beta chains were sequenced from one sample in a study of blood T cell repertoires in COVID-19. Profiled with immunoSEQ multiplex PCR; TCRdb holds only in-frame clones, not every one. Of tens of thousands of clones listed, about 85% were seen once; the top ten hold approximately 5%. The sequenced material came from peripheral blood. These receptors were collected from a man aged 55 to 69 with COVID-19, enrolled during active disease.

The chain has TRBV4-3 and TRBJ2-3; TRBD2 matches at 10 bases. V gave up 5 bases and J gave up 3 bases; unmatched junction bases: 11. The CDR3 extends over 17 amino acids. Germline-derived CDR1 and CDR2 are LGHNA and YSLEER. The CDR3 DNA reads as TGCGCCAGCAGCGGGCTTCTAGCGGGAGAAGGTACAGATACGCAGTATTTT. This codes for CASSGLLAGEGTDTQYF.

The chain links TRBV2 to TRBJ2-6; TRBD1 aligns across 9 bases. The CDR3 loop spans 16 amino acids. CDR1 is SNHLY, CDR2 FYNNEI, per germline. J was trimmed by 2 bases and V by 4 bases; bases with no gene match: 3. CDR3 in amino acids: CASSGDRVPGANVLTF. In DNA form, the CDR3 reads TGTGCCAGCAGTGGGGACAGGGTTCCTGGGGCCAACGTCCTGACTTTC.